The clone carrying this T cell receptor (beta chain) has only one observation. These data are taken from a study of blood T cell repertoires in COVID-19. Trimming removed 0 bases at V and 1 base at J, with 6 bases between. CDR1 and CDR2 (germline): SGHTA, FQGNSA. The CDR3 is 15 amino acids. Participants' own reports of clinical history determined their cohort assignment. The assay was immunoSEQ multiplex PCR, and TCRdb's table has in-frame clones only and misses some. The sample consists of some 400,000 clones, 87% of them appearing once. This TCR was sampled from a man younger than 40 who had recovered from COVID-19. V usage is TRBV7-2 and J usage is TRBJ2-2, with D uncertain. Sequenced sample: PBMCs or T cells enriched from blood (not recorded which). The CDR3 loop is CASSLAPVNTGELFF. Written as DNA, the CDR3 is TGTGCCAGCAGCTTAGCACCGGTGAACACCGGGGAGCTGTTTTTT.